Below, 17 T cell receptor beta chains from the same sample are listed, as sequenced in a study of cytomegalovirus exposure and HLA in healthy donors. Assay used: immunoSEQ multiplex PCR; TCRdb lists only in-frame clones, some missing. The table lists more than 85,000 clones, approximately 94% of them singletons. Sample: PBMCs. The source of these receptors is a woman younger than 35 in good health and CMV-seronegative.

The J gene is TRBJ2-5, the V gene TRBV5-1, with D perhaps matching TRBD2 (7 bases). The CDR3 is 14 residues long. Trimming took off 5 bases at V and 3 bases at J, with 14 bases between the two ends. Germline V gene lookup returns CDR1 SGHRS and CDR2 YFSETQ. For the CDR3, the DNA is TGCGCCAGCAGTTTTAGGGGGGGAGAAGAGACCCAGTACTTC. This gives the protein CASSFRGGEETQYF.

This chain links TRBV18 with TRBJ1-5, with a possible D match to TRBD1 (5 bases). Germline values: CDR1 KGHSH, CDR2 LQKENI. Trimming left V 1 base short and J 1 base short, with 8 bases between. The CDR3 length is 15 residues. The CDR3 loop is CASSPQGMSNQPQHF. The CDR3 DNA reads TGTGCCAGCTCACCACAGGGGATGAGCAATCAGCCCCAGCATTTT.

The chain carries TRBV19 and TRBJ2-7, with 8 bases aligning to TRBD1. J gave up 1 base and V 7 bases, and 9 bases lay outside the gene matches. Germline V lookup: CDR1 LNHDA, CDR2 SQIVND (reference sequence). This CDR3 has 15 residues. The CDR3 spells CASTPGQGGSYEQYF. CDR3 coding DNA: TGTGCCAGTACCCCTGGACAGGGTGGTTCCTACGAGCAGTACTTC.

The chain has TRBV11-2 and TRBJ1-2, with D possibly TRBD1 on 5 matching bases. The CDR3 has 12 amino acids. Germline CDR1 reads SGHAT; CDR2 reads FQNNGV. The CDR3 coding sequence is TGTGCGGGCGGGGGAGTGGGGTATGGCTACACCTTC. Its translation is CAGGGVGYGYTF.

The rearrangement links TRBV19 to TRBJ1-1, with 9 bases matching TRBD1. Germline V gene data show CDR1 as LNHDA and CDR2 as SQIVND (reference sequence). This CDR3 comprises 14 residues. The trim removed 8 bases at V and 2 bases at J, leaving 6 bases unmatched. The CDR3 protein is CASSAGQGNTEAFF. The CDR3 region has the DNA TGTGCCAGTTCCGCGGGACAGGGAAACACTGAAGCTTTCTTT.

The CDR3 here is CASSTTDSANSPLHF. DNA of the CDR3: TGTGCCAGTAGTACGACGGACAGCGCAAATTCACCCCTCCACTTT. This chain connects TRBV19 to TRBJ1-6, with D tentatively TRBD1 (6 bases). The germline V and J ends were trimmed by 4 bases and 7 bases, with 14 bases remaining between them. The CDR3 sequence is 15 residues long. The V gene's germline CDR1 is LNHDA and CDR2 SQIVND (reference sequence).

The CDR3 here is CASSSEEKREWRFF. In nucleotides, the CDR3 is TGTGCCAGCAGCTCGGAAGAGAAGCGGGAATGGAGGTTCTTC. V usage is TRBV7-9 and J usage is TRBJ2-1; 7 bases line up with TRBD2. The CDR3 sequence is 14 residues long. Germline-derived CDR1 and CDR2 are SEHNR and FQNEAQ (reference sequence). V was clipped by 4 bases and J by 15 bases; unmatched bases: 15.

The chain joins TRBV5-6 to TRBJ1-1; 8 bases are a match to TRBD1. J lost 4 bases, V lost 3 bases, and 5 bases had no gene match. The length of the CDR3 is 14 residues. The germline gives CDR1 SGHDT, CDR2 YYEEEE. CDR3 coding DNA: TGTGCCAGCAGCTCGAACACAGGGGGCACTGAAGCTTTCTTT. Protein product: CASSSNTGGTEAFF.

This clone was counted only a few times. The junction departs from germline at one end; a sequencing error may be responsible. The chain combines TRBV7-7 with TRBJ2-1; the match to TRBD1 covers 12 bases. The length of the CDR3 is 15 residues. In germline, CDR1 is SSHAT, CDR2 FNYEAQ (reference sequence). CDR3 protein: CASSWDRGLGGEQFF. For the CDR3, the DNA is TGTGCTAGCAGTTGGGACAGGGGGCTTGGTGGTGAGCAGTTCTTC.

The chain is built from TRBV7-2 and TRBJ2-6; D remains ambiguous. Trimming left V 3 bases short and J 3 bases short, with 3 bases between. Germline V CDR1 and CDR2: SGHTA, FQGNSA. This CDR3 is built from 13 residues. CDR3 nucleotides: TGTGCCAGCAGCTTCAGTGGGGCCAACGTCCTGACTTTC. The encoded protein is CASSFSGANVLTF.

This clone was counted once. The chain couples TRBV15 to TRBJ1-2, with D unclear. This CDR3 has 13 amino acids. V was clipped by 8 bases and J by 3 bases, with 13 bases between them. Germline-derived CDR1 and CDR2 are LNHNV and YYDKDF (reference sequence). The CDR3 is CATAPGRDYGYTF. The CDR3 DNA follows: TGTGCCACCGCGCCGGGGAGGGACTATGGCTACACCTTC.

The sample holds one count of this clone. The rearrangement uses TRBV7-2 and TRBJ1-1, with D perhaps TRBD1 (6 bases). Trimming left V 5 bases short and J 5 bases short, with 21 bases between. Germline loops: CDR1 SGHTA, CDR2 FQGNSA. The CDR3 is 16 amino acids. CDR3 DNA: TGTGCCAGCAGCCCCACCGGTGGGGGGGGCAGTACTGAAGCTTTCTTT. This encodes CASSPTGGGGSTEAFF.

The chain carries TRBV19 and TRBJ2-3; D possibly corresponds to TRBD1 (5 bases). Germline V lookup: CDR1 LNHDA, CDR2 SQIVND (reference sequence). V lost 3 bases and J lost 4, with 14 bases in between. CDR3 length: 15 amino acids. This CDR3 is CASSIPAGRPDTQYF. The DNA of the CDR3 is TGTGCCAGTAGTATTCCGGCAGGGCGCCCAGATACGCAGTATTTT.

The chain carries TRBV4-2 and TRBJ1-2; D might be TRBD1 (5 bases). Per the germline V gene, CDR1 is LGHNA and CDR2 is YNFKEQ. The CDR3 contains 16 residues. Trimming removed 1 base at V and 6 bases at J, with 18 bases between. CDR3 residues: CASSQGEAGEHDGYTF. The CDR3 DNA is TGTGCCAGCAGCCAAGGGGAGGCGGGGGAACACGATGGCTACACCTTC.

The chain has TRBV7-9 and TRBJ1-3; 9 nucleotides align to TRBD1. The CDR3 runs 17 residues. Germline trimming cut 5 bases from V and 4 bases from J; bases unmatched to any gene: 12. Germline CDR1 reads SEHNR; CDR2 reads FQNEAQ (reference sequence). The CDR3 DNA is TGTGCCAGCAGCACTACAAAACAGGGGGCTGCGGGAAACACCATATATTTT. This codes for CASSTTKQGAAGNTIYF.

The CDR3 DNA reads TGTGCCAGCAGTGAAGGGAGTTCCCAGTACTTC. Translation: CASSEGSSQYF. The chain couples TRBV6-1 to TRBJ2-5; D remains unclear. Trimming stripped 1 base from V and 9 bases from J, with 6 bases between. This CDR3 is 11 amino acids long. Germline V CDR1 and CDR2: MNHNS, SASEGT.

The chain is built from TRBV5-1 and TRBJ2-3; 11 positions match TRBD2. The CDR3 spans 19 residues. V gave up 1 base and J gave up 5 bases; unmatched junction bases: 15. Germline V gives CDR1 SGHRS, CDR2 YFSETQ. CDR3 residues: CASSLWGLAGGVVGDTQYF. As DNA, the CDR3 is TGCGCCAGCAGCTTGTGGGGCCTAGCGGGGGGCGTCGTGGGAGATACGCAGTATTTT.